Below are 25 T cell receptor beta chains sequenced from a single sample in a study of T-cell reconstitution after alpha-beta-depleted transplantation in children. Using unique molecular identifiers, the investigators prepared the TCRbeta library. A single record per CDR3 protein comes from TCRdb applying MiXCR to the PCR reads. The sample has about 370,000 distinct CDR3 sequences; roughly 22% are singletons. The sample was PBMCs from the stem cell graft donor, taken from the stem cell graft. These receptors came from a human donor who donated a stem cell graft to a child with acute myeloid leukemia.

The chain carries TRBV4-3 and TRBJ1-1, with D possibly being TRBD1 (6 bases). Germline values: CDR1 LGHNA, CDR2 YSLEER. This CDR3 is built from 16 residues. The V gene lost 6 bases and the J gene lost 0 bases, with 17 bases spanning the gap. The CDR3 sequence is CASRWTRTDMNTEAFF. For the CDR3, the DNA is TGCGCCAGCAGATGGACCCGGACAGATATGAACACTGAAGCTTTCTTT.

CDR3 sequence (DNA): TGTGCCAGCAGCCTCGACAGGGGGAGGGACCAGCCCCAGCATTTT. Translation: CASSLDRGRDQPQHF. This chain uses TRBV21-1 with TRBJ1-5; the table calls TRBD1, which could not be checked here. TRBV21-1 is a recognized pseudogene. CDR3 length: 15 amino acids.

Comment on this clonotype: At one end the junction does not follow the germline gene, possibly because of a read error. The chain recombines TRBV7-7 with TRBJ2-1, with D maybe TRBD2 (6 bases). Germline-derived CDR1 and CDR2 are SSHAT and FNYEAQ (reference sequence). This CDR3 region has 16 residues. CDR3 DNA sequence: TGTGCTAGCAGCTTAAGTCAGGGAGGTTCCTACAATGAGCAGTTCTTC. This gives the protein CASSLSQGGSYNEQFF.

This clonotype was counted a few times. CDR3 region: CAISESGLAGYTGELFF. Written as DNA, the CDR3 is TGTGCCATCAGTGAGTCCGGACTAGCGGGATACACCGGGGAGCTGTTTTTT. V gene TRBV10-3 combines with J gene TRBJ2-2; 12 nucleotides align to TRBD2. The germline gives CDR1 ENHRY, CDR2 SYGVKD. This CDR3 is 17 amino acids long. V shed 0 bases and J 3 bases; nucleotides not matched to a gene: 2.

There are many counts of this clonotype. The genes are TRBV20-1 and TRBJ2-7; tentatively, D is TRBD2 (6 bases). Looked up from germline, CDR1 is DFQATT and CDR2 is SNEGSKA (reference sequence). CDR3 length equals 15 residues. Trimming pared 1 base from V and 7 bases from J, leaving 20 bases between. The CDR3 region has the DNA TGCAGTGCTAGAGGGAGGCGAGGGTCGGGACTTGAGCAGTACTTC. Encoded protein: CSARGRRGSGLEQYF.

The chain recombines TRBV5-1 with TRBJ2-5; 9 bases align to TRBD2. The trim removed 2 bases at V and 4 bases at J, leaving 3 bases unmatched. The CDR3 consists of 14 residues. CDR1 SGHRS and CDR2 YFSETQ come from the germline V gene. The CDR3 sequence is CASSLTSGPETQYF. In DNA form, the CDR3 reads TGCGCCAGCAGCTTAACTAGCGGGCCAGAGACCCAGTACTTC.

This clonotype was observed at least ten times. The limits of the CDR3 on the DNA are not certain, so only TCRdb's listed CDR3 is given. The chain employs TRBV29-1 and TRBJ2-7; TRBD1, the D gene given by the table, was not confirmed from the DNA. Germline loops: CDR1 SQVTM, CDR2 ANQGSEA. The CDR3 is made up of 13 amino acids, end residues included. The CDR3 spells CSILVRDRYEQYF.

This clonotype came up many times. The gene calls are TRBV29-1 and TRBJ1-4, with D perhaps matching TRBD1 (5 bases). The V end was cut by 4 bases, the J end by 7 bases, with 16 bases between. This CDR3 spans 14 amino acids. The germline gives CDR1 SQVTM, CDR2 ANQGSEA. The CDR3 bases are TGCAGCGTTGGACCGCAGGGAGGAGGTGAAAAACTGTTTTTT. Its translation is CSVGPQGGGEKLFF.

V and J are TRBV29-1 and TRBJ2-5; 15 bases match TRBD2. CDR1 is SQVTM and CDR2 is ANQGSEA in the germline V gene. The CDR3 runs to 14 residues. J was trimmed by 4 bases and V by 5 bases; bases with no gene match: 2. The CDR3 loop reads CSVPGLAGGETQYF. CDR3 DNA: TGCAGCGTTCCGGGACTAGCGGGAGGAGAGACCCAGTACTTC.

V usage is TRBV27 and J usage is TRBJ1-4; the D gene is possibly TRBD1 (5 bases). This CDR3 has 14 amino acids. V was clipped by 8 bases and J by 5 bases, with 15 bases between them. Germline V gives CDR1 MNHEY, CDR2 SMNVEV (reference sequence). CDR3 amino acids: CASRPGPINEKLFF. The CDR3 DNA is TGTGCCAGCCGTCCGGGGCCTATCAATGAAAAACTGTTTTTT.

The rearrangement uses TRBV21-1 and TRBJ2-7; TRBD1 reflects the table's D call only, with no check against the DNA. TRBV21-1 is a known pseudogene. The CDR3 is 14 amino acids. The DNA for the CDR3 is TGTGCCAGCCGTCCGGGACAGGGGGAGTACGAGCAGTACTTC. Amino acids: CASRPGQGEYEQYF.

This clonotype was seen only a few times. The V call is TRBV24-1, the J call TRBJ2-1, with unresolved D. In germline, CDR1 is KGHDR, CDR2 SFDVKD. Trimming cost V 1 base and J 0 bases, with 6 bases left between them. The CDR3 has 15 amino acids. CDR3 region: CATSDFGDSYNEQFF. Written as DNA, the CDR3 is TGTGCCACCAGTGATTTTGGCGACTCCTACAATGAGCAGTTCTTC.

This clonotype was seen more than once but under ten times. The germline gene is not matched at one end of the junction; a read error may be the cause. V gene TRBV6-1 combines with J gene TRBJ1-6; a possible D gene is TRBD1 (5 bases). This CDR3 is 15 amino acids long. CDR1 is MNHNS and CDR2 is SASEGT in the germline V gene. CDR3 nucleotide sequence: TGTGCCAGCAGCGAAGAACCGGGACCGTATTCACCCCTCCACTTT. Translating it yields CASSEEPGPYSPLHF.

This clonotype has ten or more counts. J is TRBJ2-7 and V is TRBV25-1; 7 nucleotides align to TRBD1. This CDR3 contains 14 residues. V dropped 7 bases and J dropped 1; count of bases not matched to a gene: 7. In germline, CDR1 is MGHDK, CDR2 SYGVNS. CDR3 DNA sequence: TGTGCCAGCACTCAAGGGGGACAGTCCTACGAGCAGTACTTC. Amino acids: CASTQGGQSYEQYF.

This clonotype has at least ten counts. V is TRBV29-1 and J is TRBJ2-5; 9 nucleotides align to TRBD1. Trimming took 3 bases from V and 4 from J; bases not matched to a gene: 6. The CDR3 runs to 14 residues. Germline-derived CDR1 and CDR2 are SQVTM and ANQGSEA. The CDR3 is CSVDRGQGPETQYF. The CDR3 DNA sequence: TGCAGCGTTGATAGGGGACAGGGTCCAGAGACCCAGTACTTC.

This clonotype turned up a few times. The chain is built from TRBV20-1 and TRBJ2-7, with 7 bases fitting TRBD1. This CDR3 spans 11 amino acids. Unmatched junction bases numbered 2, after V lost 4 bases and J lost 5 bases. The germline V gene has CDR1 DFQATT and CDR2 SNEGSKA (reference sequence). The CDR3 protein is CSATTGDEQYF. The CDR3 nucleotides are TGCAGTGCTACTACAGGGGACGAGCAGTACTTC.

The chain employs TRBV3-1 and TRBJ2-1, with 7 bases aligning to TRBD1. Germline V lookup: CDR1 LGHDT, CDR2 YNNKEL (reference sequence). The ends lost 4 bases at V and 9 bases at J; junction bases unmatched: 6. The length of the CDR3 is 13 residues. The CDR3: CASSRTRTGEQFF. The CDR3, as DNA: TGTGCCAGCAGCCGGACAAGGACAGGTGAGCAGTTCTTC.

CDR3 DNA: TGTGCCAGCAGGGGGACTAGCTGGGGCCGGGAGACCCAGTACTTC. This sequence encodes CASRGTSWGRETQYF. The chain carries TRBV12-3 or TRBV12-4 and TRBJ2-5, with 9 bases matching TRBD2. The CDR3 runs 15 residues. V shed 6 bases and J 5 bases; nucleotides not matched to a gene: 10.

This clonotype was counted only a few times. The genes are TRBV12-3 or TRBV12-4 and TRBJ1-1, with 8 nucleotides matching TRBD1. The junction had 11 bases not matched to a gene; V was cut back by 8 bases and J by 6 bases. The CDR3 sequence is 14 residues long. The CDR3 loop is CASGKGQGRAEAFF. The CDR3 bases are TGTGCCAGCGGGAAAGGACAGGGACGGGCTGAAGCTTTCTTT.

This rearrangement joins TRBV20-1 to TRBJ2-7; D might be TRBD2 (6 bases). The CDR3 has 14 residues. Trimming stripped 6 bases from V and 3 bases from J, with 18 bases between. Germline loops: CDR1 DFQATT, CDR2 SNEGSKA (reference sequence). In DNA, the CDR3 is TGCAGTGCCCCCCCCGGGACTCCAAGCTACGAGCAGTACTTC. Translated: CSAPPGTPSYEQYF.

The table lists this clonotype with a few counts. This chain links TRBV4-2 with TRBJ2-1, with no clear D. The V end was cut by 2 bases, the J end by 3 bases, with 5 bases between. Germline V gene data show CDR1 as LGHNA and CDR2 as YNFKEQ. This CDR3 has 13 amino acids. The CDR3 DNA follows: TGTGCCAGCAGCCAACCGGACTACAATGAGCAGTTCTTC. Protein sequence: CASSQPDYNEQFF.

This clonotype has at least ten counts. This chain connects TRBV5-5 to TRBJ2-5; a weak D match, TRBD2 (6 bases). Germline CDR1 reads SGHKS; CDR2 reads YYEKEE (reference sequence). The CDR3 is 17 residues long. Trimming cost V 2 bases and J 4 bases, with 21 bases left between them. CDR3 sequence: CASSLFGLGEERETQYF. Here the CDR3 DNA reads TGTGCCAGCAGCTTATTCGGGTTGGGGGAGGAAAGAGAGACCCAGTACTTC.

The chain links TRBV9 to TRBJ2-1; possible D gene TRBD2, 5 bases. CDR1 and CDR2 (germline): SGDLS, YYNGEE. Between the trimmed V and J ends, which lost 0 bases and 2 bases, there was a span of 9 bases. CDR3 size: 15 residues. The CDR3 is CASSVAGWAYNEQFF. CDR3 nucleotides: TGTGCCAGCAGCGTAGCGGGGTGGGCCTACAATGAGCAGTTCTTC.

This clonotype was observed a handful of times. This chain links TRBV5-5 with TRBJ2-7, with 9 bases lining up with TRBD1. The V gene's germline CDR1 is SGHKS and CDR2 YYEKEE (reference sequence). V dropped 0 bases and J dropped 6; count of bases not matched to a gene: 13. The CDR3 spans 17 residues. CDR3 protein: CASSLGRMGTGLVEQYF. In DNA form, the CDR3 reads TGTGCCAGCAGCTTGGGTCGGATGGGGACAGGGTTGGTCGAGCAGTACTTC.

J is TRBJ2-7 and V is TRBV20-1, with D perhaps TRBD1 (7 bases). The V gene's germline CDR1 is DFQATT and CDR2 SNEGSKA (reference sequence). Trimming shortened V by 6 bases and J by 2 bases, and 20 bases separated the two germline ends. The CDR3 sequence is 15 residues long. The CDR3 here is CSAKSGGWGAYEQYF. DNA for the CDR3: TGCAGTGCAAAGTCAGGGGGTTGGGGGGCCTACGAGCAGTACTTC.